One and the same sample provided the 20 T cell receptor beta chains below, sequenced in a study of siplizumab effects on memory and regulatory T cells. The protocol was immunoSEQ multiplex PCR, while the TCRdb copy is restricted to in-frame clones and leaves out a portion. The table records roughly 68,000 clones, over 80% of them present only once. The sequencing input was memory CD4+ T cells sorted from blood. All receptors come from a human donor in good health.

V usage is TRBV7-2 and J usage is TRBJ2-5; D not certain. The CDR3 has 14 amino acids. Between the trimmed V and J ends, which lost 9 bases and 0 bases, there was a span of 14 bases. CDR1 and CDR2 (germline): SGHTA, FQGNSA. The CDR3 protein is CASQMFWNQETQYF. In nucleotides, the CDR3 is TGTGCCAGTCAGATGTTTTGGAACCAAGAGACCCAGTACTTC.

CDR3 nucleotide sequence: TGCGCCAGCAGCTTAGCGGGAGAGCCCTACAATGAGCAGTTCTTC. Its translation is CASSLAGEPYNEQFF. The chain carries TRBV5-1 and TRBJ2-1; 8 nucleotides align to TRBD2. CDR1 is SGHRS and CDR2 is YFSETQ in the germline V gene. The CDR3 totals 15 residues. V was clipped by 2 bases and J by 2 bases; unmatched bases: 3. The whole variable domain, remainder taken from reference TRBV5-1 and TRBJ2-1, is KAGVTQTPRYLIKTRGQQVTLSCSPISGHRSVSWYQQTPGQGLQFLFEYFSETQRNKGNFPGRFSGRQFSNSRSEMNVSTLELGDSALYLCASSLAGEPYNEQFFGPGTRLTVL.

This clone was detected once. The gene calls are TRBV2 and TRBJ2-5; tentative D call: TRBD2 (5 bases). V was shortened by 5 bases and J by 5 bases, with 18 bases between the two germline ends. The CDR3 is 15 residues long. Germline CDR1 reads SNHLY; CDR2 reads FYNNEI. CDR3 amino acids: CASSPGFFRGETQYF. CDR3 DNA: TGTGCCAGCAGTCCCGGATTTTTCCGAGGGGAGACCCAGTACTTC.

V gene TRBV6-1 combines with J gene TRBJ1-2; unclear D gene. The CDR3 runs 14 residues. Germline CDR1 and CDR2: MNHNS and SASEGT. The V and J ends lost 5 bases and 0 bases respectively, with 10 bases between them. This CDR3 is CASSYNRANYGYTF. The CDR3 DNA reads TGTGCCAGCAGTTATAACAGAGCTAACTATGGCTACACCTTC.

This clone was observed a few times. The chain recombines TRBV29-1 with TRBJ2-1; 14 nucleotides line up with TRBD2. The V gene's germline CDR1 is SQVTM and CDR2 ANQGSEA. The CDR3 length is 16 residues. V was pared by 5 bases and J by 8 bases, with 11 bases of the junction left unmatched. The CDR3 DNA follows: TGCAGCGTTCCGACTAGCGGGGGGGCCATGGTGGATGAGCAGTTCTTC. It specifies CSVPTSGGAMVDEQFF.

The chain carries TRBV12-5 and TRBJ2-1, with D perhaps matching TRBD1 (6 bases). The CDR3 is made up of 14 amino acids. Germline assignment: CDR1 LGHNT and CDR2 FRNRAP. V was shortened by 1 base and J by 4 bases, with 8 bases between the two germline ends. Here the CDR3 reads CASGLDRVYNEQFF. In DNA, the CDR3 is TGTGCTAGTGGTTTGGACAGGGTTTACAATGAGCAGTTCTTC.

This chain uses TRBV10-3 with TRBJ1-2; D is perhaps TRBD1 (6 bases). The length of the CDR3 is 13 residues. Germline V gene lookup returns CDR1 ENHRY and CDR2 SYGVKD. Trimming left V 0 bases short and J 7 bases short, with 9 bases between. The CDR3 sequence: CAISESEGGGYTF. In nucleotides, the CDR3 is TGTGCCATCAGTGAGTCCGAGGGGGGTGGCTACACCTTC.

This clone has more than one count but fewer than ten. The rearrangement joins TRBV6-1 to TRBJ2-7, with 11 bases matching TRBD1. Germline trimming cut 3 bases from V and 4 bases from J; bases unmatched to any gene: 5. CDR1 and CDR2 from the germline V gene are MNHNS and SASEGT. The CDR3 is 15 amino acids. The CDR3 bases are TGTGCCAGCAGTGACCGGACAGGGGGCGATTACGAGCAGTACTTC. Translated, it gives CASSDRTGGDYEQYF.

The V gene is TRBV5-6, the J gene TRBJ1-2; 11 positions match TRBD1. Per the germline V gene, CDR1 is SGHDT and CDR2 is YYEEEE. V gave up 4 bases and J gave up 4 bases; unmatched junction bases: 9. The CDR3 spans 16 residues. The CDR3 bases are TGTGCCAGCAGCCCGCGGACAGGGGGCACCATCTATGGCTACACCTTC. Translating it yields CASSPRTGGTIYGYTF.

V is TRBV5-1 and J is TRBJ2-2; 7 nucleotides align to TRBD1. CDR3 length: 16 residues. J lost 5 bases, V lost 7 bases, and 14 bases had no gene match. Germline lookup yields CDR1 SGHRS and CDR2 YFSETQ. In DNA, the CDR3 is TGCGCCAGCGGGCCTAGACCGGACAGGACAACCGGGGAGCTGTTTTTT. Translating gives CASGPRPDRTTGELFF.

This clone was observed a few times. The chain couples TRBV5-1 to TRBJ2-7; D is perhaps TRBD2 (6 bases). The germline V gene has CDR1 SGHRS and CDR2 YFSETQ. V shed 5 bases and J shed 0 bases, with 15 bases lying between them. This CDR3 is built from 15 residues. CDR3 sequence (DNA): TGCGCCAGCAGAACGGACTACCACCCCTCCTACGAGCAGTACTTC. This sequence encodes CASRTDYHPSYEQYF.

The chain has TRBV5-1 and TRBJ1-4; TRBD1 aligns across 8 bases. Germline CDR1 is SGHRS and CDR2 is YFSETQ. The length of the CDR3 is 16 residues. Germline trimming cut 3 bases from V and 0 bases from J; bases unmatched to any gene: 4. In DNA form, the CDR3 reads TGCGCCAGCAGCTGGACAGGGAGTTCAACTAATGAAAAACTGTTTTTT. Protein: CASSWTGSSTNEKLFF. The full variable domain, with the rest looked up from reference TRBV5-1 and TRBJ1-4, is KAGVTQTPRYLIKTRGQQVTLSCSPISGHRSVSWYQQTPGQGLQFLFEYFSETQRNKGNFPGRFSGRQFSNSRSEMNVSTLELGDSALYLCASSWTGSSTNEKLFFGSGTQLSVL.

The genes are TRBV7-2 and TRBJ2-7; D may be TRBD2 (6 bases). Trimming cost V 5 bases and J 7 bases, with 18 bases left between them. The CDR3 spans 14 residues. CDR1 is SGHTA and CDR2 is FQGNSA in the germline V gene. Written as DNA, the CDR3 is TGTGCCAGCAGCCTGGGGCGCGGGGCGGGGGAGCAGTACTTC. Residues: CASSLGRGAGEQYF. Full variable domain (remainder filled in from reference TRBV7-2 and TRBJ2-7): GAGVSQSPSNKVTEKGKDVELRCDPISGHTALYWYRQSLGQGLEFLIYFQGNSAPDKSGLPSDRFSAERTGGSVSTLTIQRTQQEDSAVYLCASSLGRGAGEQYFGPGTRLTVT.

The chain links TRBV4-2 to TRBJ2-1; 8 positions match TRBD2. The CDR3 is 14 amino acids. V trimming: 2 bases; J trimming: 10 bases; junction bases outside the gene matches: 7. Looked up from germline, CDR1 is LGHNA and CDR2 is YNFKEQ. The CDR3 is CASSQMAGGREQFF. The DNA for the CDR3 is TGTGCCAGCAGCCAAATGGCGGGGGGCCGGGAGCAGTTCTTC.

The chain carries TRBV4-2 and TRBJ2-7; a weak D match, TRBD2 (5 bases). Deletions cut 0 bases from V and 2 bases from J, with 14 bases between. Germline CDR1 is LGHNA and CDR2 is YNFKEQ. This CDR3 spans 16 amino acids. The CDR3 sequence: CASSQDKTGKPYEQYF. CDR3 coding DNA: TGTGCCAGCAGCCAAGATAAAACGGGGAAACCCTACGAGCAGTACTTC.

The V call is TRBV11-2, the J call TRBJ2-7, with D possibly TRBD1 on 5 matching bases. V lost 5 bases to trimming and J lost 4 bases, with 9 bases between them. Germline values: CDR1 SGHAT, CDR2 FQNNGV. The CDR3 runs to 12 residues. CDR3 nucleotides: TGTGCCAGCAGCCACGACAGTTACGAGCAGTACTTC. It yields the protein CASSHDSYEQYF.

The chain joins TRBV6-5 to TRBJ1-1, with D perhaps TRBD1 (6 bases). V was shortened by 8 bases and J by 5 bases, with 18 bases between the two germline ends. The CDR3 is 14 amino acids. Germline V gives CDR1 MNHEY, CDR2 SVGAGI. The CDR3 DNA follows: TGTGCCAGCCGTCACGCACAGGGAAGAACTGAAGCTTTCTTT. Its translation: CASRHAQGRTEAFF.

This clone was counted a single time. This sequence joins TRBV18 and TRBJ1-1; D not certain. Germline assignment: CDR1 KGHSH and CDR2 LQKENI. The CDR3 consists of 16 residues. V lost 2 bases and J 0 bases, leaving 13 bases between the germline ends. CDR3 DNA: TGTGCCAGCTCACCAAGGGAGGGCCCTATGAACACTGAAGCTTTCTTT. Its protein product is CASSPREGPMNTEAFF.

V usage is TRBV18 and J usage is TRBJ1-1; D may be TRBD1 (6 bases). The CDR3 is 16 residues long. Trimming took 4 bases from V and 5 from J, leaving 20 bases between them. Germline CDR1 and CDR2: KGHSH and LQKENI. The CDR3 spells CASSRDTIEGGTEAFF. The CDR3, as DNA: TGTGCCAGCTCACGGGACACTATAGAGGGGGGAACTGAAGCTTTCTTT.

The genes are TRBV18 and TRBJ2-7; D unclear. Germline V gene data show CDR1 as KGHSH and CDR2 as LQKENI. V was clipped by 4 bases and J by 3 bases, with 1 base between them. This CDR3 has 10 residues. This CDR3 is CASSLYEQYF. For the CDR3, the DNA is TGTGCCAGCTCACTCTACGAGCAGTACTTC.